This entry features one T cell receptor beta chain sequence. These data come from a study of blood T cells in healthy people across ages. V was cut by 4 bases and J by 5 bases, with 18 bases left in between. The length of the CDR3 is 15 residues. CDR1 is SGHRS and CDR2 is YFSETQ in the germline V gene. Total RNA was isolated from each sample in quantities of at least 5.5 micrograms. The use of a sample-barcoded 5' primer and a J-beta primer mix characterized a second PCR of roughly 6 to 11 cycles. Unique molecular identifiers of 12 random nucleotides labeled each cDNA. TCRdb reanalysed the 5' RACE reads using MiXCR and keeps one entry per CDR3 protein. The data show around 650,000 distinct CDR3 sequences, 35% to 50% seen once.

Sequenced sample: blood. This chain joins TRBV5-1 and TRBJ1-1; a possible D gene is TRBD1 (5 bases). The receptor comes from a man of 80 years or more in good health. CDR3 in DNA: TGCGCCAGCAGCCCCGGGGCATCCGGTCCGACTGAAGCTTTCTTT. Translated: CASSPGASGPTEAFF.